One sample yielded the 24 T cell receptor beta chains listed below, sequenced in a study of shared clonotypes between healthy human individuals. Only in-frame clones appear in the TCRdb table, and some are missing; sequencing was by immunoSEQ multiplex PCR. The data show some 2,400,000 clones, almost 96% seen once. Sample: naive CD4+ T cells sorted from blood. Documented subset: CD45RA+ positively selected. These receptors were obtained from a man between 18 and 35 years old in good health.

This chain joins TRBV19 and TRBJ1-4; maybe TRBD1 (5 bases). Per germline, CDR1 LNHDA and CDR2 SQIVND (reference sequence). CDR3 size: 14 residues. V lost 5 bases and J 4 bases, leaving 11 bases between the germline ends. The CDR3 nucleotides are TGTGCCAGTAGTCTTCGGGACCTTAATGAAAAACTGTTTTTT. It encodes CASSLRDLNEKLFF. The whole variable domain, filled in from reference TRBV19 and TRBJ1-4, reads DGGITQSPKYLFRKEGQNVTLSCEQNLNHDAMYWYRQDPGQGLRLIYYSQIVNDFQKGDIAEGYSVSREKKESFPLTVTSAQKNPTAFYLCASSLRDLNEKLFFGSGTQLSVL.

V gene TRBV5-6 combines with J gene TRBJ2-7, with TRBD1 matching 7 bases. Germline V gene sequence: CDR1 SGHDT, CDR2 YYEEEE. V lost 3 bases, J lost 2 bases, and 11 bases stayed unmatched. This CDR3 has 16 amino acids. The CDR3, as DNA: TGTGCCAGCAGCTCCGGCCCCGACAGGGTAACCTACGAGCAGTACTTC. This sequence encodes CASSSGPDRVTYEQYF.

This clone came up once. The gene calls are TRBV30 and TRBJ1-1, with D possibly being TRBD1 (6 bases). Germline lookup yields CDR1 GTSNPN and CDR2 SVGIG (reference sequence). The CDR3 is 17 amino acids. V was shortened by 0 bases and J by 2 bases, with 19 bases between the two germline ends. CDR3 in DNA: TGTGCCTGGAGTGTAAGGGGGGCTTTTATCGGCAACACTGAAGCTTTCTTT. Its protein is CAWSVRGAFIGNTEAFF.

The CDR3 nucleotides read TGTGCCAGCAGCACCTACCGGGTTTCTGGGGCCAACGTCCTGACTTTC. This encodes CASSTYRVSGANVLTF. The gene calls are TRBV5-6 and TRBJ2-6, with D unclear. Trimming took off 4 bases at V and 1 base at J, with 12 bases between the two ends. Per the germline V gene, CDR1 is SGHDT and CDR2 is YYEEEE. CDR3 length: 16 amino acids.

The chain recombines TRBV15 with TRBJ2-5; possibly TRBD2 for D (5 bases). Germline CDR1 and CDR2: LNHNV and YYDKDF (reference sequence). There are 15 residues in the CDR3. V was trimmed by 0 bases and J by 5 bases, leaving 13 bases between them. The DNA of the CDR3 is TGTGCCACCAGCAGAGATCCGGGATTCTCGGAGACCCAGTACTTC. It is translated as CATSRDPGFSETQYF.

The chain links TRBV6-5 to TRBJ1-2; TRBD1 matches at 10 bases. Germline V gives CDR1 MNHEY, CDR2 SVGAGI. CDR3 length: 13 amino acids. Unmatched junction bases numbered 3, after V lost 7 bases and J lost 4 bases. CDR3 nucleotide sequence: TGTGCCAGCACTCGGACAGGGGGCTATGGCTACACCTTC. This encodes CASTRTGGYGYTF.

This chain links TRBV5-1 with TRBJ2-3, with 8 positions matching TRBD2. This CDR3 comprises 16 residues. Trimming took 1 base from V and 4 from J; bases not matched to a gene: 8. CDR1 and CDR2 (germline): SGHRS, YFSETQ. The CDR3 here is CASSLISAGGSDTQYF. The CDR3 region has the DNA TGCGCCAGCAGCTTGATTTCGGCGGGGGGATCAGATACGCAGTATTTT.

The rearrangement links TRBV6-1 to TRBJ2-1; D is undetermined. Germline assignment: CDR1 MNHNS and CDR2 SASEGT. Trimming shortened V by 5 bases and J by 10 bases, and 9 bases separated the two germline ends. CDR3 length equals 11 residues. The DNA for the CDR3 is TGTGCCAGCAGTTACATTGGGGAGCAGTTCTTC. Its translation: CASSYIGEQFF.

The chain uses TRBV10-1 and TRBJ2-3; D unresolved. CDR1 WNHNN and CDR2 SYGVQD come from the germline V gene (reference sequence). CDR3 length equals 16 residues. The ends were cut back, 6 bases at V and 0 bases at J, with 16 bases in the middle. The CDR3 bases are TGCGCCAGCAGCGACGGCGTGGACCTTAGCACAGATACGCAGTATTTT. Amino acids: CASSDGVDLSTDTQYF.

A single count supports this clone. This sequence joins TRBV9 and TRBJ1-3; D perhaps matches TRBD1 (6 bases). The CDR3 runs 15 residues. Germline V gene lookup returns CDR1 SGDLS and CDR2 YYNGEE. V was pared by 3 bases and J by 10 bases, with 20 bases between. The CDR3, as DNA: TGTGCCAGCAGCGCGAATCAGGGGAATTGGGGAACCATATATTTT. Translation gives CASSANQGNWGTIYF.

The chain links TRBV19 to TRBJ2-5; D gene unclear. Per the germline V gene, CDR1 is LNHDA and CDR2 is SQIVND (reference sequence). This CDR3 spans 16 amino acids. Trimming took 6 bases from V and 2 from J, leaving 19 bases between them. CDR3 protein: CASREVGTVGQETQYF. CDR3 DNA: TGTGCCAGTAGAGAGGTAGGAACAGTGGGTCAAGAGACCCAGTACTTC.

The J gene is TRBJ1-2, the V gene TRBV6-1, with D tentatively TRBD1 (6 bases). V lost 6 bases and J 3 bases, leaving 14 bases between the germline ends. Germline V gene sequence: CDR1 MNHNS, CDR2 SASEGT. The CDR3 length is 14 residues. CDR3 protein: CASSDNTGYYGYTF. The DNA of the CDR3 is TGTGCCAGCAGCGACAACACAGGGTACTATGGCTACACCTTC.

J is TRBJ2-2 and V is TRBV11-2; no clear D. The CDR3 has 18 residues. Germline V gene lookup returns CDR1 SGHAT and CDR2 FQNNGV. V lost 1 base to trimming and J lost 1 base, with 16 bases between them. The CDR3 is CASSLARVGIKNTGELFF. For the CDR3, the DNA is TGTGCCAGCAGCTTAGCCCGGGTCGGCATAAAGAACACCGGGGAGCTGTTTTTT. Combining the CDR3 with reference TRBV11-2 and TRBJ2-2 gives the whole variable domain EAGVAQSPRYKIIEKRQSVAFWCNPISGHATLYWYQQILGQGPKLLIQFQNNGVVDDSQLPKDRFSAERLKGVDSTLKIQPAKLEDSAVYLCASSLARVGIKNTGELFFGEGSRLTVL.

The V and J genes are TRBV5-6 and TRBJ2-2; the D is unclear. The CDR3 spans 15 residues. The V gene lost 2 bases and the J gene lost 0 bases, with 8 bases spanning the gap. Germline CDR1 and CDR2: SGHDT and YYEEEE. The CDR3 region is CASSLYGPNTGELFF. As DNA, the CDR3 is TGTGCCAGCAGCTTATACGGCCCGAACACCGGGGAGCTGTTTTTT.

The chain combines TRBV12-5 with TRBJ2-5; D perhaps matches TRBD1 (6 bases). Germline CDR1 LGHNT, CDR2 FRNRAP. V lost 0 bases and J 3 bases, leaving 20 bases between the germline ends. The CDR3 consists of 18 residues. Here the CDR3 DNA reads TGTGCTAGTGGTTTGGTACCCCGAATGGGGGACAATGAAGAGACCCAGTACTTC. Protein: CASGLVPRMGDNEETQYF.

The chain couples TRBV2 to TRBJ2-3; possibly TRBD2 for D (5 bases). V dropped 3 bases and J dropped 1 base, with 11 bases sitting between them. The germline V gene encodes CDR1 SNHLY and CDR2 FYNNEI. This CDR3 region has 15 residues. The CDR3, as DNA: TGTGCCAGCAGTGAGTCCGGGAAGGGCACAGATACGCAGTATTTT. It specifies CASSESGKGTDTQYF.

The chain combines TRBV18 with TRBJ2-7; D is unclear. Germline loops: CDR1 KGHSH, CDR2 LQKENI. The CDR3 consists of 17 residues. V was pared by 0 bases and J by 0 bases, with 15 bases between. DNA for the CDR3: TGTGCCAGCTCACCACCCGAGGTCGGAAGGAGCTCCTACGAGCAGTACTTC. It encodes CASSPPEVGRSSYEQYF. Filled out from reference TRBV18 and TRBJ2-7, the complete variable domain reads NAGVMQNPRHLVRRRGQEARLRCSPMKGHSHVYWYRQLPEEGLKFMVYLQKENIIDESGMPKERFSAEFPKEGPSILRIQQVVRGDSAAYFCASSPPEVGRSSYEQYFGPGTRLTVT.

V and J are TRBV5-1 and TRBJ1-1; no reliable D call. The CDR3 sequence is 14 residues long. Trimming pared 3 bases from V and 0 bases from J, leaving 9 bases between. Germline V CDR1 and CDR2: SGHRS, YFSETQ. CDR3 DNA: TGCGCCAGCAGCTCCAGAGCAATGAACACTGAAGCTTTCTTT. Its protein is CASSSRAMNTEAFF.

In the case of this clone: Other DNA sequences in this specimen translate into the identical CDR3. The chain is built from TRBV7-6 and TRBJ1-2; TRBD1 is a possible D gene (5 bases). Looked up from germline, CDR1 is SGHVS and CDR2 is FNYEAQ. This CDR3 spans 15 amino acids. V was trimmed by 1 base and J by 0 bases, leaving 9 bases between them. CDR3 sequence (DNA): TGTGCCAGCAGCTTAGAAACGGGACCTAACTATGGCTACACCTTC. Amino acids: CASSLETGPNYGYTF.

This sequence joins TRBV5-8 and TRBJ1-3, with TRBD1 as a possible D gene (5 bases). Germline V gene sequence: CDR1 SGHTS, CDR2 YDEGEE. The ends were cut back, 3 bases at V and 0 bases at J, with 16 bases in the middle. The CDR3 covers 17 residues. The CDR3 loop reads CASSWQTDWGSGNTIYF. In DNA, the CDR3 is TGTGCCAGCAGCTGGCAGACAGACTGGGGCTCTGGAAACACCATATATTTT.

This sequence joins TRBV15 and TRBJ1-5; D remains unclear. The CDR3 covers 16 residues. CDR1 and CDR2 (germline): LNHNV, YYDKDF (reference sequence). V dropped 0 bases and J dropped 0 bases, with 9 bases sitting between them. This CDR3 is CATSRDPTNSNQPQHF. In DNA, the CDR3 is TGTGCCACCAGCAGAGATCCCACCAATAGCAATCAGCCCCAGCATTTT.

The chain has TRBV15 and TRBJ2-1, with D possibly TRBD2 on 6 matching bases. The CDR3 is made up of 16 amino acids. Trimming removed 9 bases at V and 4 bases at J, with 22 bases between. Germline CDR1 and CDR2: LNHNV and YYDKDF (reference sequence). The DNA for the CDR3 is TGTGCCACGGGTAAGTCCCCCGGGACTCCATACAATGAGCAGTTCTTC. Translated: CATGKSPGTPYNEQFF.

The chain combines TRBV5-1 with TRBJ2-4; 15 positions agree with TRBD2. This CDR3 region has 16 residues. CDR1 is SGHRS and CDR2 is YFSETQ in the germline V gene. The J segment lost 7 bases and the V segment lost 4 bases, leaving 6 bases of the junction unmatched. The DNA for the CDR3 is TGCGCCAGCAGCACGGGACTAGCGGGGGGCGAGAACATTCAGTACTTC. The encoded protein is CASSTGLAGGENIQYF.

With respect to this clone: The same CDR3 arises from other DNA sequences in this sample as well. This sequence joins TRBV5-1 and TRBJ2-2; the D is unclear. CDR3 length: 14 residues. V lost 0 bases, J lost 5 bases, and 8 bases lay in between. Germline assignment: CDR1 SGHRS and CDR2 YFSETQ. CDR3 sequence (DNA): TGCGCCAGCAGCTTGGACGGTAGTACCGGGGAGCTGTTTTTT. Translated: CASSLDGSTGELFF.